Presented here are 17 T cell receptor beta chains from one specimen sequenced in a study of T-cell memory formation after mild COVID-19. TCRdb fed the 5' RACE reads into MiXCR, producing one record per CDR3 protein. This repertoire shows 250,000 to 350,000 distinct CDR3 sequences, roughly a fifth found once; its top ten account for over 20%. The material sequenced was PBMCs or a T cell subset sorted from them (not recorded which). These receptors were obtained from a man aged 18 to 29 who had mild COVID-19 (a few samples of this study predate the infection). Cell type and time point are not known.

This clonotype was seen more than once but under ten times. The chain links TRBV27 to TRBJ1-5, with 7 bases that match TRBD1. The trim removed 2 bases at V and 3 bases at J, leaving 10 bases unmatched. CDR1 and CDR2 from the germline V gene are MNHEY and SMNVEV (reference sequence). The length of the CDR3 is 17 residues. DNA of the CDR3: TGTGCCAGCAGTTTACCCATAGACAGGGCTACCAATCAGCCCCAGCATTTT. It translates to CASSLPIDRATNQPQHF.

This clonotype has more than one count but fewer than ten. The rearrangement joins TRBV25-1 to TRBJ2-5; unclear D gene. Trimming left V 11 bases short and J 9 bases short, with 25 bases between. CDR1 is MGHDK and CDR2 is SYGVNS in the germline V gene. CDR3 length: 14 amino acids. CDR3 bases: TGTGCCGTCGGATCGGCAGGAAACCAAGTGGCCCAGTACTTC. Translated, it gives CAVGSAGNQVAQYF.

The chain combines TRBV7-9 with TRBJ2-5; TRBD1 is a possible D gene (6 bases). CDR3 size: 13 residues. CDR1 is SEHNR and CDR2 is FQNEAQ in the germline V gene (reference sequence). Trimming cost V 5 bases and J 9 bases, with 16 bases left between them. CDR3: CASSVGQPGAQYF. The CDR3 nucleotides are TGTGCCAGCAGCGTCGGACAGCCAGGGGCCCAGTACTTC.

This clonotype has a handful of counts. The chain carries TRBV5-1 and TRBJ2-7; D may correspond to TRBD1 or TRBD2 (5 bases each). Trimming took 4 bases from V and 5 from J, leaving 25 bases between them. This CDR3 spans 17 amino acids. Germline CDR1 SGHRS, CDR2 YFSETQ. The CDR3 loop is CASSPPYPTGAGNEQYF. DNA of the CDR3: TGCGCCAGCAGCCCCCCCTACCCAACCGGGGCCGGGAACGAGCAGTACTTC.

At least ten counts were recorded for this clonotype. The CDR3 spells CASSPWTGTMNYGYTF. CDR3 in DNA: TGTGCCAGCAGCCCATGGACAGGGACGATGAACTATGGCTACACCTTC. The chain joins TRBV9 to TRBJ1-2; 8 bases map to TRBD1. The J segment lost 2 bases and the V segment lost 4 bases, leaving 10 bases of the junction unmatched. CDR1 is SGDLS and CDR2 is YYNGEE in the germline V gene. The CDR3 totals 16 residues.

This clonotype was observed a few times. The rearrangement links TRBV24-1 to TRBJ2-2; D gene ambiguous. The germline V gene has CDR1 KGHDR and CDR2 SFDVKD. This CDR3 has 12 amino acids. The V end lost 1 base, the J end lost 7 bases, and 3 bases lay between the germline ends. DNA of the CDR3: TGTGCCACCAGTGATTTCAGCGGGGAGCTGTTTTTT. This translates into CATSDFSGELFF.

The CDR3 region has the DNA TGTGCCAGCAGAGGGGACACCTATGGCTACACCTTC. Protein product: CASRGDTYGYTF. J is TRBJ1-2 and V is TRBV6-5, with D tentatively TRBD1 (6 bases). Per germline, CDR1 MNHEY and CDR2 SVGAGI. The germline V and J ends were trimmed by 6 bases and 4 bases, with 9 bases remaining between them. This CDR3 contains 12 residues.

The chain couples TRBV7-9 to TRBJ1-1; TRBD1 aligns across 7 bases. The length of the CDR3 is 12 residues. Germline trimming cut 5 bases from V and 11 bases from J; bases unmatched to any gene: 8. Looked up from germline, CDR1 is SEHNR and CDR2 is FQNEAQ (reference sequence). The CDR3 DNA follows: TGTGCCAGCAGCCCAGGGGGGAGATATGCTTTCTTT. As protein: CASSPGGRYAFF.

The rearrangement links TRBV7-2 to TRBJ1-1; a possible D gene is TRBD1 (5 bases). V lost 5 bases, J lost 0 bases, and 13 bases lay in between. The length of the CDR3 is 15 residues. Germline CDR1 SGHTA, CDR2 FQGNSA. The CDR3 spells CASSVGAAMNTEAFF. CDR3 bases: TGTGCCAGCAGCGTAGGGGCGGCTATGAACACTGAAGCTTTCTTT. Using reference TRBV7-2 and TRBJ1-1 for the parts outside the CDR3, the full variable domain is GAGVSQSPSNKVTEKGKDVELRCDPISGHTALYWYRQSLGQGLEFLIYFQGNSAPDKSGLPSDRFSAERTGGSVSTLTIQRTQQEDSAVYLCASSVGAAMNTEAFFGQGTRLTVV.

V usage is TRBV15 and J usage is TRBJ1-5, with 9 bases matching TRBD1. The J segment lost 1 base and the V segment lost 5 bases, leaving 9 bases of the junction unmatched. CDR1 and CDR2 from the germline V gene are LNHNV and YYDKDF (reference sequence). This CDR3 has 17 amino acids. CDR3 region: CATSRNRGRESNQPQHF. CDR3 DNA: TGTGCCACCAGCCGGAACAGGGGGCGAGAGAGCAATCAGCCCCAGCATTTT. Full variable domain (missing parts from reference TRBV15 and TRBJ1-5): DAMVIQNPRYQVTQFGKPVTLSCSQTLNHNVMYWYQQKSSQAPKLLFHYYDKDFNNEADTPDNFQSRRPNTSFCFLDIRSPGLGDTAMYLCATSRNRGRESNQPQHFGDGTRLSIL.

This CDR3 is CASSSDPGGQNEQFF. The CDR3 DNA is TGCGCCAGCAGCTCGGACCCGGGGGGCCAAAATGAGCAGTTCTTC. The V call is TRBV5-1, the J call TRBJ2-1, with a possible D match to TRBD2 (7 bases). Germline lookup yields CDR1 SGHRS and CDR2 YFSETQ. This CDR3 spans 15 amino acids. V gave up 3 bases and J gave up 7 bases, with 17 bases separating them.

This clonotype was counted between two and nine times. The V call is TRBV12-3 or TRBV12-4, the J call TRBJ1-3; D perhaps matches TRBD1 (5 bases). V lost 8 bases and J lost 2, with 16 bases in between. The CDR3 contains 15 residues. CDR3 region: CASGGRGTTGNTIYF. CDR3 DNA: TGTGCCAGCGGGGGACGGGGGACGACTGGAAACACCATATATTTT.

This sequence joins TRBV18 and TRBJ2-3; 9 positions match TRBD1. Losses at the gene ends were 5 bases for V and 3 bases for J; bases not matched to a gene: 9. CDR1 is KGHSH and CDR2 is LQKENI in the germline V gene. The CDR3 totals 16 residues. CDR3 nucleotides: TGTGCCAGCTCATCCGGGGGACAGGGTGCAACAGATACGCAGTATTTT. Its translation is CASSSGGQGATDTQYF.

The chain links TRBV4-2 to TRBJ2-3; 12 positions agree with TRBD2. The V gene's germline CDR1 is LGHNA and CDR2 YNFKEQ. The V gene end was trimmed by 1 base and the J gene end by 2 bases; junction bases not matched to a gene: 1. This CDR3 spans 16 amino acids. DNA of the CDR3: TGTGCCAGCAGCCAAGCTAGCGGGGGGGCCACAGATACGCAGTATTTT. It translates to CASSQASGGATDTQYF.

Comment on this clonotype: One end of the junction fails to match germline, which may point to a read error. The V and J genes are TRBV7-2 and TRBJ2-1; D might be TRBD1 or TRBD2, each matching 5 bases. The CDR3 is 12 residues long. Germline assignment: CDR1 SGHTA and CDR2 FQGNSA. The CDR3 loop is CASSFGDGEQLF. CDR3 nucleotides: TGTGCCAGCAGCTTTGGGGACGGTGAGCAGTTATTC. Full variable domain (missing parts from reference TRBV7-2 and TRBJ2-1): GAGVSQSPSNKVTEKGKDVELRCDPISGHTALYWYRQSLGQGLEFLIYFQGNSAPDKSGLPSDRFSAERTGGSVSTLTIQRTQQEDSAVYLCASSFGDGEQLFGPGTRLTVL.

In its sample, this clonotype was seen a few times. This chain connects TRBV5-1 to TRBJ2-1, with 8 bases that match TRBD2. From germline, CDR1 is SGHRS and CDR2 YFSETQ. The CDR3 runs to 14 residues. V shed 1 base, J shed 9 bases, and the junction held 6 bases outside the gene matches. The CDR3 sequence is CASSLTHGGGEQFF. The CDR3 nucleotides read TGCGCCAGCAGCTTGACCCACGGGGGGGGTGAGCAGTTCTTC. The whole variable domain, remainder taken from reference TRBV5-1 and TRBJ2-1, is KAGVTQTPRYLIKTRGQQVTLSCSPISGHRSVSWYQQTPGQGLQFLFEYFSETQRNKGNFPGRFSGRQFSNSRSEMNVSTLELGDSALYLCASSLTHGGGEQFFGPGTRLTVL.

This sequence joins TRBV7-2 and TRBJ2-5, with unresolved D. Looked up from germline, CDR1 is SGHTA and CDR2 is FQGNSA. The V gene lost 1 base and the J gene lost 2 bases, with 17 bases spanning the gap. The CDR3 contains 17 residues. As DNA, the CDR3 is TGTGCCAGCAGCTTAGGTCTGGGTGCTGGTAAACAAGAGACCCAGTACTTC. Protein sequence: CASSLGLGAGKQETQYF.